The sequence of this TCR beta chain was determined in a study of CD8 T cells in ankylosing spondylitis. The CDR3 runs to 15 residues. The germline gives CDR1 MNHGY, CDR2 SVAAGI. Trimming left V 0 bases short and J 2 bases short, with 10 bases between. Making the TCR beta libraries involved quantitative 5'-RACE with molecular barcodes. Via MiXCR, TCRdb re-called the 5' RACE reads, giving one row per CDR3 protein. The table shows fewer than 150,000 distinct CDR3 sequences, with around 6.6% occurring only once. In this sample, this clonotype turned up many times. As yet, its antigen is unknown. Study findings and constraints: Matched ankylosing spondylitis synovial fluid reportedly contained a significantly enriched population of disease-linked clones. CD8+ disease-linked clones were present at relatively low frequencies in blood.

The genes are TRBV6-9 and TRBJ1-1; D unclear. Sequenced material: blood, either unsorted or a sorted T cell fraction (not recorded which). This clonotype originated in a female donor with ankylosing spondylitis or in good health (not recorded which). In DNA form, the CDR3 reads TGTGCCAGCAGTTATTCGATCCAGGAAAACACTGAAGCTTTCTTT. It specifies CASSYSIQENTEAFF.